This T cell receptor beta chain was recorded in a study of molecular identifiers for immune sequencing clone quantification. TCRdb redid the calling of the PCR reads with MiXCR, one entry per CDR3 protein. The table includes under 650,000 distinct CDR3 sequences, just under 20% detected once. CDR1 SGHAT and CDR2 FQNNGV come from the germline V gene. The CDR3 contains 12 residues. V lost 0 bases and J 16 bases, leaving 10 bases between the germline ends. Ten or more counts support this clonotype. The gene calls are TRBV11-2 and TRBJ1-6, with D unclear. Source material: naive CD8+ T cells from blood, with Jurkat cell RNA spiked in. This sample's subset: FACS-sorted CD8+CD4-CCR7+CD45RA+ naive T cells. The sequence came from a human donor in good health. Some libraries in this study had Jurkat cell RNA spiked in. In DNA, the CDR3 is TGTGCCAGCAGCTTAGATGGTTTGCAGCTCCACTTT. This translates into CASSLDGLQLHF.